A single sample gave rise to the 27 T cell receptor beta chains below, sequenced in a study of technical replicates of blood from a few donors. TCRdb's copy holds only in-frame clones and misses some; the assay was immunoSEQ multiplex PCR. The sample yields some 57,000 clones, more than 95% seen once. Input material: T cells isolated from PBMCs. The source of these receptors is a human donor in good health.

This clone was detected only once. The J gene is TRBJ2-1, the V gene TRBV12-5; D possibly corresponds to TRBD1 (6 bases). The CDR3 has 13 amino acids. V was cut by 2 bases and J by 9 bases, with 11 bases left in between. Germline CDR1 and CDR2: LGHNT and FRNRAP. The CDR3 coding sequence is TGTGCTAGTGGTTTGTCCACAGGGTTTGAGCAGTTCTTC. Translation: CASGLSTGFEQFF.

The chain combines TRBV7-8 with TRBJ2-4, with D maybe TRBD2 (6 bases). Germline assignment: CDR1 SGHVS and CDR2 FQNEAQ. The CDR3 has 14 amino acids. V was pared by 6 bases and J by 5 bases, with 14 bases between. CDR3 protein: CASSILGEENIQYF. The CDR3 DNA reads TGTGCCAGCAGTATATTAGGGGAGGAAAACATTCAGTACTTC.

The chain employs TRBV5-1 and TRBJ2-7; D is perhaps TRBD1 (6 bases). V was pared by 5 bases and J by 2 bases, with 14 bases between. CDR1 SGHRS and CDR2 YFSETQ come from the germline V gene. CDR3 size: 14 residues. The CDR3 sequence is CASSAWDTTYEQYF. In nucleotides, the CDR3 is TGCGCCAGCAGTGCATGGGACACGACCTACGAGCAGTACTTC.

The rearrangement uses TRBV9 and TRBJ2-5, with a possible D match to TRBD1 (6 bases). The CDR3 runs to 17 residues. The germline gives CDR1 SGDLS, CDR2 YYNGEE. Trimming stripped 3 bases from V and 5 bases from J, with 23 bases between. The CDR3 loop reads CASSDRPGHLSGETQYF. The CDR3 coding sequence is TGTGCCAGCAGCGATCGGCCGGGACACCTCTCGGGGGAGACCCAGTACTTC. The full variable domain, completed using reference TRBV9 and TRBJ2-5, is DSGVTQTPKHLITATGQRVTLRCSPRSGDLSVYWYQQSLDQGLQFLIQYYNGEERAKGNILERFSAQQFPDLHSELNLSSLELGDSALYFCASSDRPGHLSGETQYFGPGTRLLVL.

The chain uses TRBV15 and TRBJ2-1; 9 bases agree with TRBD1. V lost 11 bases, J lost 3 bases, and 8 bases stayed unmatched. This CDR3 has 14 residues. Germline CDR1 LNHNV, CDR2 YYDKDF (reference sequence). This CDR3 is CAVKQGALYNEQFF. In nucleotides, the CDR3 is TGTGCCGTAAAACAGGGGGCTCTCTACAATGAGCAGTTCTTC. Full variable domain (missing parts from reference TRBV15 and TRBJ2-1): DAMVIQNPRYQVTQFGKPVTLSCSQTLNHNVMYWYQQKSSQAPKLLFHYYDKDFNNEADTPDNFQSRRPNTSFCFLDIRSPGLGDTAMYLCAVKQGALYNEQFFGPGTRLTVL.

The chain combines TRBV23-1 with TRBJ2-3; D is unclear. TRBV23-1 is flagged as an ORF with uncertain function. With 6 bases removed from V and 2 bases from J, the gap between germline ends came to 15 bases. This CDR3 contains 15 residues. In nucleotides, the CDR3 is TGCGCCAGCAGATACCAATTTAGTCACACAGATACGCAGTATTTT. Translating it yields CASRYQFSHTDTQYF.

The genes are TRBV5-1 and TRBJ2-1; 7 nucleotides align to TRBD2. This CDR3 is built from 12 residues. Per the germline V gene, CDR1 is SGHRS and CDR2 is YFSETQ. The trim removed 3 bases at V and 8 bases at J, leaving 2 bases unmatched. In DNA form, the CDR3 reads TGCGCCAGCAGCTGGACTAGTTATGAGCAGTTCTTC. Protein: CASSWTSYEQFF.

The rearrangement joins TRBV6-1 to TRBJ1-3, with D unclear. Deletions cut 2 bases from V and 5 bases from J, with 16 bases between. Germline values: CDR1 MNHNS, CDR2 SASEGT. CDR3 size: 16 residues. CDR3 sequence (DNA): TGTGCCAGCAGTGAACGCCATGGAGGGATGAGAAACACCATATATTTT. Protein product: CASSERHGGMRNTIYF.

The rearrangement links TRBV20-1 to TRBJ1-2; D not certain. Germline V gene lookup returns CDR1 DFQATT and CDR2 SNEGSKA (reference sequence). Trimming took off 8 bases at V and 5 bases at J, with 9 bases between the two ends. The CDR3 extends over 10 amino acids. CDR3 sequence: CSSGKYGYTF. The CDR3 nucleotides are TGCAGTTCGGGGAAGTATGGCTACACCTTC.

The rearrangement links TRBV5-1 to TRBJ1-3; D perhaps matches TRBD1 (6 bases). The germline V and J ends were trimmed by 1 base and 1 base, with 18 bases remaining between them. CDR3 length equals 18 residues. Germline lookup yields CDR1 SGHRS and CDR2 YFSETQ. The DNA for the CDR3 is TGCGCCAGCAGCTTGTCCCCGGACAGCCCCTATTCTGGAAACACCATATATTTT. It is translated as CASSLSPDSPYSGNTIYF.

The CDR3 DNA follows: TGTGCCAGCCACCCGGGAGACAGGGTGGATTCACCCCTCCACTTT. Translation gives CASHPGDRVDSPLHF. The chain recombines TRBV7-9 with TRBJ1-6; 7 bases fit TRBD1. The CDR3 has 15 residues. J gave up 8 bases and V 8 bases, and 12 bases lay outside the gene matches. Per germline, CDR1 SEHNR and CDR2 FQNEAQ (reference sequence). The full variable domain, with the rest looked up from reference TRBV7-9 and TRBJ1-6, is DTGVSQNPRHKITKRGQNVTFRCDPISEHNRLYWYRQTLGQGPEFLTYFQNEAQLEKSRLLSDRFSAERPKGSFSTLEIQRTEQGDSAMYLCASHPGDRVDSPLHFGNGTRLTVT.

The chain carries TRBV5-1 and TRBJ1-1; tentative D call: TRBD1 (5 bases). Germline V gene data show CDR1 as SGHRS and CDR2 as YFSETQ. This CDR3 contains 15 residues. Trimming stripped 0 bases from V and 4 bases from J, with 13 bases between. CDR3 loop: CASSLARGMGTEAFF. For the CDR3, the DNA is TGCGCCAGCAGCTTGGCTAGGGGTATGGGCACTGAAGCTTTCTTT.

The chain uses TRBV27 and TRBJ2-3; D unresolved. From germline, CDR1 is MNHEY and CDR2 SMNVEV (reference sequence). The CDR3 totals 14 residues. V shed 1 base and J shed 2 bases, with 7 bases lying between them. CDR3 sequence: CASSLYATTDTQYF. For the CDR3, the DNA is TGTGCCAGCAGTTTATATGCTACCACAGATACGCAGTATTTT.

This clone was seen a single time. V usage is TRBV7-6 and J usage is TRBJ1-5; D remains ambiguous. Trimming took off 4 bases at V and 3 bases at J, with 10 bases between the two ends. The CDR3 sequence is 14 residues long. Per the germline V gene, CDR1 is SGHVS and CDR2 is FNYEAQ. The CDR3 sequence is CASSSGSANQPQHF. The CDR3 coding sequence is TGTGCCAGCAGCTCCGGGTCGGCCAATCAGCCCCAGCATTTT.

This clone was detected only once. The genes are TRBV10-1 and TRBJ1-1, with 11 bases lining up with TRBD1. V lost 3 bases to trimming and J lost 7 bases; unmatched junction nucleotides: 7. The CDR3 spans 15 residues. In germline, CDR1 is WNHNN, CDR2 SYGVQD (reference sequence). Written as DNA, the CDR3 is TGCGCCAGCAGTGATGGAGGGACAGGGGGAATTGAAGCTTTCTTT. Protein: CASSDGGTGGIEAFF.

This sequence joins TRBV2 and TRBJ2-5; D perhaps matches TRBD2 (5 bases). The CDR3 runs 12 residues. Germline CDR1 reads SNHLY; CDR2 reads FYNNEI. The V end lost 5 bases, the J end lost 13 bases, and 17 bases lay between the germline ends. DNA for the CDR3: TGTGCCAGCAGTCCCATCGGACCCGGAGGGTACTTC. It encodes CASSPIGPGGYF.

This chain uses TRBV4-1 with TRBJ1-1; D is unclear. Germline V lookup: CDR1 MGHRA, CDR2 YSYEKL. The CDR3 has 14 residues. V was trimmed by 6 bases and J by 0 bases, leaving 11 bases between them. The CDR3 spells CASSGPLLNTEAFF. The CDR3 DNA sequence: TGCGCCAGCAGTGGTCCTCTATTGAACACTGAAGCTTTCTTT.

This chain uses TRBV28 with TRBJ2-7, with D possibly being TRBD2 (5 bases). Germline V gene sequence: CDR1 MDHEN, CDR2 SYDVKM. Between the trimmed V and J ends, which lost 1 base and 2 bases, there was a span of 12 bases. This CDR3 has 15 residues. CDR3: CASSLLSGRPYEQYF. The CDR3 DNA sequence: TGTGCCAGCAGTTTATTGAGCGGACGACCCTACGAGCAGTACTTC. Full variable domain (remainder filled in from reference TRBV28 and TRBJ2-7): DVKVTQSSRYLVKRTGEKVFLECVQDMDHENMFWYRQDPGLGLRLIYFSYDVKMKEKGDIPEGYSVSREKKERFSLILESASTNQTSMYLCASSLLSGRPYEQYFGPGTRLTVT.

CDR3 sequence reads: CASSVDLLASTDTQYF. CDR3 nucleotides: TGTGCCAGCAGCGTAGACCTACTAGCGAGCACAGATACGCAGTATTTT. V usage is TRBV9 and J usage is TRBJ2-3, with 7 nucleotides matching TRBD2. CDR1 and CDR2 (germline): SGDLS, YYNGEE. The CDR3 has 16 residues. V lost 0 bases, J lost 0 bases, and 4 bases stayed unmatched.

The chain couples TRBV18 to TRBJ2-7; tentatively, D is TRBD2 (5 bases). CDR1 is KGHSH and CDR2 is LQKENI in the germline V gene. Trimming shortened V by 8 bases and J by 0 bases, and 17 bases separated the two germline ends. CDR3 length: 15 amino acids. CDR3 protein: CASAGESQSSYEQYF. Written as DNA, the CDR3 is TGTGCCAGCGCCGGGGAGTCGCAGAGCTCCTACGAGCAGTACTTC.

The chain combines TRBV4-1 with TRBJ2-7; D is unresolved. The V gene lost 1 base and the J gene lost 0 bases, with 16 bases spanning the gap. Germline V gene lookup returns CDR1 MGHRA and CDR2 YSYEKL. This CDR3 comprises 17 residues. The CDR3 loop is CASSQVLELVSSYEQYF. The CDR3 bases are TGCGCCAGCAGCCAAGTATTAGAGCTAGTGAGCTCCTACGAGCAGTACTTC.

The chain couples TRBV7-9 to TRBJ2-7, with 7 bases aligning to TRBD2. The germline V gene has CDR1 SEHNR and CDR2 FQNEAQ (reference sequence). The trim removed 5 bases at V and 3 bases at J, leaving 10 bases unmatched. The CDR3 runs to 15 residues. CDR3 region: CASSERDRDYYEQYF. CDR3 sequence (DNA): TGTGCCAGCAGCGAGAGGGACCGGGACTACTACGAGCAGTACTTC. The full variable domain, completed using reference TRBV7-9 and TRBJ2-7, is DTGVSQNPRHKITKRGQNVTFRCDPISEHNRLYWYRQTLGQGPEFLTYFQNEAQLEKSRLLSDRFSAERPKGSFSTLEIQRTEQGDSAMYLCASSERDRDYYEQYFGPGTRLTVT.

The chain links TRBV13 to TRBJ1-1; 9 bases are a match to TRBD1. This CDR3 is built from 18 residues. Trimming took 0 bases from V and 0 from J; bases not matched to a gene: 8. Germline V gene sequence: CDR1 PRHDT, CDR2 FYEKMQ (reference sequence). This chain's CDR3 is CASSLGFPGQGVNTEAFF. The DNA of the CDR3 is TGTGCCAGCAGCTTAGGATTCCCGGGACAGGGTGTGAACACTGAAGCTTTCTTT.

DNA for the CDR3: TGTGCCAGCAGCGCGTACAGGGGGCTTTCCCCATATGGCTACACCTTC. Residues: CASSAYRGLSPYGYTF. V and J are TRBV21-1 and TRBJ1-2; the table gives TRBD1 as D, unverified against the DNA. TRBV21-1 is a listed pseudogene. This CDR3 is 16 amino acids long.

This clone showed up just once. The CDR3 bases are TGTGCCAGCAGCCAAGACCTAGCGGGATTAGGAGCATACGAGCAGTACTTC. Amino acid sequence: CASSQDLAGLGAYEQYF. The rearrangement uses TRBV4-2 and TRBJ2-7; 9 positions match TRBD2. V shed 0 bases, J shed 4 bases, and the junction held 10 bases outside the gene matches. CDR1 is LGHNA and CDR2 is YNFKEQ in the germline V gene. The CDR3 covers 17 residues.

The V call is TRBV28, the J call TRBJ1-5, with 9 positions matching TRBD1. In germline, CDR1 is MDHEN, CDR2 SYDVKM. J was trimmed by 5 bases and V by 4 bases; bases with no gene match: 6. This CDR3 spans 15 amino acids. The DNA for the CDR3 is TGTGCCAGCAGTTCGGGACAGGGTCTTGATCAGCCCCAGCATTTT. This sequence encodes CASSSGQGLDQPQHF.

The rearrangement links TRBV27 to TRBJ1-1; perhaps TRBD1 as D (5 bases). The CDR3 has 14 residues. Trimming took 6 bases from V and 0 from J, leaving 11 bases between them. CDR1 is MNHEY, CDR2 SMNVEV, per germline (reference sequence). CDR3 sequence: CASRWTPMNTEAFF. The CDR3, as DNA: TGTGCCAGCAGGTGGACACCGATGAACACTGAAGCTTTCTTT.